The 18 T cell receptor beta chains below all came from one sample that was sequenced in a study of T cells in Graves' hyperthyroidism and ophthalmopathy. The CDR3 regions of TCR beta were amplified from RNA transcripts. TCR CDR3 underwent first-round RT-PCR with the HTBI primer set. One entry per CDR3 protein results from TCRdb running MiXCR on the multiplex PCR reads. This table holds fewer than 450,000 distinct CDR3 sequences, roughly 15% found once. Sequencing used blood. These receptors came from a woman aged 60-75 years with Graves' ophthalmopathy.

This clonotype was counted ten times or more. The chain combines TRBV5-1 with TRBJ2-2; 7 nucleotides align to TRBD1. This CDR3 has 15 amino acids. With 4 bases clipped from V and 3 bases from J, the junction kept 6 bases outside the gene matches. Per germline, CDR1 SGHRS and CDR2 YFSETQ. The chain's CDR3 is CASSPVGTDTGELFF. The DNA for the CDR3 is TGCGCCAGCAGCCCAGTCGGGACAGACACCGGGGAGCTGTTTTTT.

V is TRBV24-1 and J is TRBJ2-1; 13 positions match TRBD2. With V trimmed by 5 bases and J by 6 bases, 6 bases remained unmatched. The CDR3 is made up of 16 amino acids. Germline CDR1 and CDR2: KGHDR and SFDVKD. The DNA of the CDR3 is TGTGCCACCAGTGCAAGACTAGCGGGAGGTCCCAATGAGCAGTTCTTC. Protein product: CATSARLAGGPNEQFF.

This clonotype showed up many times. This chain uses TRBV27 with TRBJ2-1; no reliable D call. Looked up from germline, CDR1 is MNHEY and CDR2 is SMNVEV (reference sequence). V lost 3 bases and J lost 7, with 16 bases in between. There are 15 residues in the CDR3. CDR3 in amino acids: CASSLQAWVSNEQFF. In DNA, the CDR3 is TGTGCCAGCAGTTTGCAAGCCTGGGTATCGAATGAGCAGTTCTTC.

This clonotype was seen a few times. A much larger clonotype is one base distant, so this may be a read error. The chain couples TRBV11-2 to TRBJ2-7; D uncertain. This CDR3 spans 15 amino acids. Germline-derived CDR1 and CDR2 are SGHAT and FQNNGV. CDR3 in DNA: TGTGTCAGCAGCTTAGTCGGGCCTCGACCCGACGAGCAGTACTTC. It encodes CVSSLVGPRPDEQYF.

Ten or more counts support this clonotype. This chain connects TRBV12-5 to TRBJ1-2; unclear D gene. The CDR3 length is 13 residues. The ends were cut back, 0 bases at V and 2 bases at J, with 4 bases in the middle. The germline gives CDR1 LGHNT, CDR2 FRNRAP. CDR3 DNA: TGTGCTAGTGGTTTGGTGGGAAACTATGGCTACACCTTC. Encoded protein: CASGLVGNYGYTF.

In this sample, this clonotype turned up many times. The rearrangement uses TRBV9 and TRBJ2-7, with 7 bases fitting TRBD2. The CDR3 extends over 15 amino acids. Trimming took 0 bases from V and 7 from J; bases not matched to a gene: 10. Germline CDR1 is SGDLS and CDR2 is YYNGEE. In nucleotides, the CDR3 is TGTGCCAGCAGCGTAGAGGTAGCGGGTCCCTTTGAGCAGTACTTC. This translates into CASSVEVAGPFEQYF.

This clonotype has more than one count but fewer than ten. The chain uses TRBV15 and TRBJ2-7; 8 bases align to TRBD2. The germline CDR1 and CDR2 sequences are LNHNV and YYDKDF (reference sequence). The CDR3 is made up of 15 amino acids. Trimming took 0 bases from V and 3 from J; bases not matched to a gene: 4. The chain's CDR3 is CATSRDRGGIYEQYF. Here the CDR3 DNA reads TGTGCCACCAGCAGAGATCGGGGGGGTATCTACGAGCAGTACTTC.

This chain links TRBV13 with TRBJ2-2, with D perhaps matching TRBD1 or TRBD2 (5 bases each). Germline CDR1 is PRHDT and CDR2 is FYEKMQ (reference sequence). This CDR3 is 17 amino acids long. Trimming stripped 1 base from V and 2 bases from J, with 14 bases between. The CDR3 loop reads CASSLERIGVNTGELFF. CDR3 nucleotide sequence: TGTGCCAGCAGCTTAGAGCGGATAGGGGTAAACACCGGGGAGCTGTTTTTT.

This clonotype was detected ten times or more. This rearrangement joins TRBV10-3 to TRBJ1-5; D not certain. V was pared by 8 bases and J by 1 base, with 15 bases between. CDR3 length: 15 amino acids. The V gene's germline CDR1 is ENHRY and CDR2 SYGVKD. CDR3 nucleotide sequence: TGTGCCATCTCCCCCCGGCCGGAGAGCAATCAGCCCCAGCATTTT. Its protein is CAISPRPESNQPQHF.

As regards this clonotype: A much more abundant neighbour one base away suggests this may be a read error. The V call is TRBV9, the J call TRBJ2-7, with a possible D match to TRBD1 (5 bases). The V gene's germline CDR1 is SGDLS and CDR2 YYNGEE. CDR3 length: 15 residues. CDR3 in amino acids: CASSVAQGRAYEQCF. Here the CDR3 DNA reads TGTGCCAGCAGCGTAGCCCAGGGTCGGGCCTACGAGCAGTGCTTC.

This clonotype was counted many times. The V and J genes are TRBV10-1 and TRBJ2-1; D not resolved. The CDR3 is made up of 14 amino acids. Germline lookup yields CDR1 WNHNN and CDR2 SYGVQD (reference sequence). V was cut by 6 bases and J by 8 bases, with 17 bases left in between. DNA for the CDR3: TGCGCCAGCAGAGACTTGGGATTTTTTGATGAGCAGTTCTTC. Protein: CASRDLGFFDEQFF.

This clonotype was seen at least ten times. V is TRBV5-1 and J is TRBJ1-1; possibly TRBD1 for D (5 bases). The CDR3 spans 14 residues. Deletions cut 3 bases from V and 2 bases from J, with 11 bases between. Germline V lookup: CDR1 SGHRS, CDR2 YFSETQ. CDR3 sequence reads: CASSSNGANTEAFF. CDR3 in DNA: TGCGCCAGCAGCTCGAATGGGGCAAACACTGAAGCTTTCTTT.

In DNA form, the CDR3 reads TGCAGCGTTGAGGCAGATCTTCGGGATGAGCAGTTCTTC. Amino acid sequence: CSVEADLRDEQFF. This chain links TRBV29-1 with TRBJ2-1; D uncertain. Germline V lookup: CDR1 SQVTM, CDR2 ANQGSEA. The V and J ends lost 3 bases and 8 bases respectively, with 14 bases between them. This CDR3 spans 13 amino acids.

This clonotype was picked up a small number of times. Here the CDR3 reads CASSPTQGNNEQFF. CDR3 DNA sequence: TGTGCCAGCTCACCTACGCAGGGAAACAATGAGCAGTTCTTC. The V gene is TRBV18, the J gene TRBJ2-1; D possibly corresponds to TRBD1 (5 bases). CDR1 and CDR2 from the germline V gene are KGHSH and LQKENI. The CDR3 is 14 amino acids. The ends were cut back, 3 bases at V and 5 bases at J, with 11 bases in the middle.

Many counts were recorded for this clonotype. V and J are TRBV12-3 or TRBV12-4 and TRBJ2-3, with 7 bases identical to TRBD2. The CDR3 is 15 amino acids. The trim removed 4 bases at V and 5 bases at J, leaving 9 bases unmatched. This chain's CDR3 is CASSSWEGPLDTQYF. Written as DNA, the CDR3 is TGTGCCAGCAGTTCTTGGGAGGGCCCCCTAGATACGCAGTATTTT.

This clonotype came up many times. J is TRBJ2-5 and V is TRBV20-1; 7 bases are a match to TRBD2. The V gene's germline CDR1 is DFQATT and CDR2 SNEGSKA (reference sequence). The CDR3 extends over 14 amino acids. V lost 4 bases and J lost 3; bases outside the gene matches: 8. CDR3 nucleotides: TGCAGTGCTATCCGGTCTAGCGGAAAAGAGACCCAGTACTTC. This codes for CSAIRSSGKETQYF.

The chain has TRBV29-1 and TRBJ2-3; D is uncertain. Germline assignment: CDR1 SQVTM and CDR2 ANQGSEA. V was shortened by 1 base and J by 5 bases, with 10 bases between the two germline ends. The CDR3 length is 13 residues. CDR3 region: CSVEGGHRDTQYF. In nucleotides, the CDR3 is TGCAGCGTTGAAGGGGGTCACCGAGATACGCAGTATTTT.

This chain links TRBV5-6 with TRBJ1-3; D remains ambiguous. The germline V and J ends were trimmed by 0 bases and 3 bases, with 7 bases remaining between them. Germline V gene sequence: CDR1 SGHDT, CDR2 YYEEEE. CDR3 length: 14 residues. The CDR3 spells CASSLGTFGNTIYF. DNA of the CDR3: TGTGCCAGCAGCTTGGGTACATTTGGAAACACCATATATTTT. The full variable domain, rest sourced from reference TRBV5-6 and TRBJ1-3, is DAGVTQSPTHLIKTRGQQVTLRCSPKSGHDTVSWYQQALGQGPQFIFQYYEEEERQRGNFPDRFSGHQFPNYSSELNVNALLLGDSALYLCASSLGTFGNTIYFGEGSWLTVV.